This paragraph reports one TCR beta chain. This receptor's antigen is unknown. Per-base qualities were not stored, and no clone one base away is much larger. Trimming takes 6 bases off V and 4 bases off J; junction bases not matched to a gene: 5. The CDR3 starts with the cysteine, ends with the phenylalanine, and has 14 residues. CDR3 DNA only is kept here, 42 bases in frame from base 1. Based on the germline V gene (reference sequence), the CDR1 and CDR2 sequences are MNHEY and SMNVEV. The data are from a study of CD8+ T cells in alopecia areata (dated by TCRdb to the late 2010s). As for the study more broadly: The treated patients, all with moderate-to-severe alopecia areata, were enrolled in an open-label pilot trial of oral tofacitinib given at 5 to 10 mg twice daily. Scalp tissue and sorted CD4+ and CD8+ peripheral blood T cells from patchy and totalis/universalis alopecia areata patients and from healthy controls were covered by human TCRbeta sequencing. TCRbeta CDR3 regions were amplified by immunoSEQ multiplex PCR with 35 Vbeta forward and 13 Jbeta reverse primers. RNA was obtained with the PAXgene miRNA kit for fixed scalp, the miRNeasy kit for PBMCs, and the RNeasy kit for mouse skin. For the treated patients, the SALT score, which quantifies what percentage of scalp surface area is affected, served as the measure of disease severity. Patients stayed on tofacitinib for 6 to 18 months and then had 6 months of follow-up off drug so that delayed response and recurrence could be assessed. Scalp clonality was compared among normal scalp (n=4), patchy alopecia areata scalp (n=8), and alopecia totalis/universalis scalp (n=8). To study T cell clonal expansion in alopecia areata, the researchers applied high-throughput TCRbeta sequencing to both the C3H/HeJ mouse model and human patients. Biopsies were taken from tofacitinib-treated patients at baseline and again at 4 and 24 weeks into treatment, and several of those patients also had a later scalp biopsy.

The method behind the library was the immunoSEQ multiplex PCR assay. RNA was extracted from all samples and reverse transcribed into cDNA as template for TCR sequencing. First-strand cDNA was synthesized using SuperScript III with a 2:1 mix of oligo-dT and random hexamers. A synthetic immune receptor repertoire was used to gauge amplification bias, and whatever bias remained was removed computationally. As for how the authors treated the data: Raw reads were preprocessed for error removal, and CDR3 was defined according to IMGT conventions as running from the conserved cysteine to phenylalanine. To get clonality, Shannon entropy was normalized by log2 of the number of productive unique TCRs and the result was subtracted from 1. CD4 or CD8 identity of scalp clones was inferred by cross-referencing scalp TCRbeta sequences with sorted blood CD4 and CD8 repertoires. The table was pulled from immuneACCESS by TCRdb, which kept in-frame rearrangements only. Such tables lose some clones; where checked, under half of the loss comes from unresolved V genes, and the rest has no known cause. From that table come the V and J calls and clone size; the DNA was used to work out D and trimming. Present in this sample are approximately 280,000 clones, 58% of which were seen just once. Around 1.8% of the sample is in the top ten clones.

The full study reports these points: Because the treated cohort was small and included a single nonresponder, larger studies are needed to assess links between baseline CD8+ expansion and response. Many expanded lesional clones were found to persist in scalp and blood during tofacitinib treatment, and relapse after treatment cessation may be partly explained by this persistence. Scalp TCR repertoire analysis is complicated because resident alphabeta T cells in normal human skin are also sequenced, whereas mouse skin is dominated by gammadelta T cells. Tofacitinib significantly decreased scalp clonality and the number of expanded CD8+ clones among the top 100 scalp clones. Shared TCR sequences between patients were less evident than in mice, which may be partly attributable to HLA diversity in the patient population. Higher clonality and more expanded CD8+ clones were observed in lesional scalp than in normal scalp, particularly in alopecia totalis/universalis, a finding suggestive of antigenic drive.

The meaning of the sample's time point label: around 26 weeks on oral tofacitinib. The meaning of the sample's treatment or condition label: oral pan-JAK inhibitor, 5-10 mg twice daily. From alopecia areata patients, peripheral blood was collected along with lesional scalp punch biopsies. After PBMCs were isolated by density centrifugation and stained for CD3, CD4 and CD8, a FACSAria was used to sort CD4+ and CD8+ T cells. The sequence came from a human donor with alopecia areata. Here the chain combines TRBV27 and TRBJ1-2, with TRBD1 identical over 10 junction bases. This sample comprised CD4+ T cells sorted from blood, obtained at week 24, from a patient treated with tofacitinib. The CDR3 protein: CASRVTGGGYGYTF. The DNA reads TGTGCCAGCAGAGTGACAGGGGGCGGCTATGGCTACACCTTC.